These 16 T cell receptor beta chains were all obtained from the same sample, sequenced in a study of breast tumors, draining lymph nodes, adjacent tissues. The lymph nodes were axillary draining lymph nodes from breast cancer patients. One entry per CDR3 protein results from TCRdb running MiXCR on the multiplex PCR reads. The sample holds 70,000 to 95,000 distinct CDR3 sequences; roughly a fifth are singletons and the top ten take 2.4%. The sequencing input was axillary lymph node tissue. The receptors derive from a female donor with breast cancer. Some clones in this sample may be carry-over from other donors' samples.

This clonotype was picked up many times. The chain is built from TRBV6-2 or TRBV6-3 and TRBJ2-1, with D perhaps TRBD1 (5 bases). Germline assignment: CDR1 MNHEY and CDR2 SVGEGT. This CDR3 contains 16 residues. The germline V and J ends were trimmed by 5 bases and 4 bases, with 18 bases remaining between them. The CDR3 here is CASSTLDSAPYNEQFF. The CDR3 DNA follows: TGTGCCAGCAGTACCCTAGACAGCGCCCCTTACAATGAGCAGTTCTTC.

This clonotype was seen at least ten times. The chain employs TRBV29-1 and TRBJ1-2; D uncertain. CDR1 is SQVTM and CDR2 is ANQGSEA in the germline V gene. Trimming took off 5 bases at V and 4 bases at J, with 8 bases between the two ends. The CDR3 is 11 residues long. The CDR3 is CSVSLFYGYTF. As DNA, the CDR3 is TGCAGCGTTTCTCTCTTCTATGGCTACACCTTC.

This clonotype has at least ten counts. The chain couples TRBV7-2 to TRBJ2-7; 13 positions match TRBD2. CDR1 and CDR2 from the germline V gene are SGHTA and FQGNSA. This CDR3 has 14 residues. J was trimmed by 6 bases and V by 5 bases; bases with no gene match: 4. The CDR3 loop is CASSEGLAGSEQYF. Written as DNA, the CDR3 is TGTGCCAGCAGCGAGGGACTAGCGGGAAGCGAGCAGTACTTC.

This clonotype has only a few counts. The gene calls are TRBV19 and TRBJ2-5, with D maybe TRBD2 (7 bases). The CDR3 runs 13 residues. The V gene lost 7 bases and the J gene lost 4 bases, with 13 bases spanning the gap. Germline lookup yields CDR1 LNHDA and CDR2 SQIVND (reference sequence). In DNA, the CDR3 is TGTGCCAGTATCGGGGGGCGCGGAGAGACCCAGTACTTC. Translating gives CASIGGRGETQYF.

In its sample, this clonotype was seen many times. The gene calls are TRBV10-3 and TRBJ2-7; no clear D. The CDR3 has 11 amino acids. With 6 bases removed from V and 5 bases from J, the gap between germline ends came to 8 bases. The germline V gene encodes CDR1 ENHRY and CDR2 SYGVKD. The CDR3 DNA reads TGTGCCATCAGGGCCTTAGACGAGCAGTACTTC. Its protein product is CAIRALDEQYF.

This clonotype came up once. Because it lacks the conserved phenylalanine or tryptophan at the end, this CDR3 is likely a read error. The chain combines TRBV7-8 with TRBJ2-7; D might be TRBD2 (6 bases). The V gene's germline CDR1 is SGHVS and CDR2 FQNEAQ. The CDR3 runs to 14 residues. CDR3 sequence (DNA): TGTGCCAGCAACGACGGGAGTCACCCCTACGGGCAGTACCTC. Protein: CASNDGSHPYGQYL.

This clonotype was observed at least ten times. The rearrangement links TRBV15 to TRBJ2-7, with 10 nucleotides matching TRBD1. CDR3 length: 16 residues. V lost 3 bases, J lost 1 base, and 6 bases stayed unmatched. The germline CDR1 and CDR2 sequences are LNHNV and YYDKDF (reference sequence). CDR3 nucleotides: TGTGCCACCAGCAGCGCCGGGACAGGGGTTTCCTACGAGCAGTACTTC. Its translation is CATSSAGTGVSYEQYF. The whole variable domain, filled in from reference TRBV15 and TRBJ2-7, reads DAMVIQNPRYQVTQFGKPVTLSCSQTLNHNVMYWYQQKSSQAPKLLFHYYDKDFNNEADTPDNFQSRRPNTSFCFLDIRSPGLGDTAMYLCATSSAGTGVSYEQYFGPGTRLTVT.

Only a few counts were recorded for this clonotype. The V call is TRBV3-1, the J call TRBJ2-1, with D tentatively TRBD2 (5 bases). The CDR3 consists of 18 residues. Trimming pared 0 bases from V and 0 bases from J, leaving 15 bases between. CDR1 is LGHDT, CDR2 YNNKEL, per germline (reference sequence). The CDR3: CASSQEGLGAVSYNEQFF. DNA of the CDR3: TGTGCCAGCAGCCAAGAAGGGCTAGGAGCGGTCTCCTACAATGAGCAGTTCTTC.

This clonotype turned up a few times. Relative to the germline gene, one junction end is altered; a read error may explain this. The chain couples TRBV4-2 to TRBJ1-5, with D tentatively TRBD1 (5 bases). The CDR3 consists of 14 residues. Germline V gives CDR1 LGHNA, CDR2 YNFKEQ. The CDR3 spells CVSSPGGLGQPQHF. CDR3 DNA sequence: TGTGTCAGCAGTCCCGGGGGGTTGGGTCAGCCCCAGCATTTT.

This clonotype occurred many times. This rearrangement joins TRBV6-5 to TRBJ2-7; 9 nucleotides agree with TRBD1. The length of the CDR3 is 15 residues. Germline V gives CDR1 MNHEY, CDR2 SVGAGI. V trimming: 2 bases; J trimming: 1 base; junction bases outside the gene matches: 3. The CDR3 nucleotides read TGTGCCAGCAGTTACACGACAGGGGGATCCTACGAGCAGTACTTC. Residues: CASSYTTGGSYEQYF.

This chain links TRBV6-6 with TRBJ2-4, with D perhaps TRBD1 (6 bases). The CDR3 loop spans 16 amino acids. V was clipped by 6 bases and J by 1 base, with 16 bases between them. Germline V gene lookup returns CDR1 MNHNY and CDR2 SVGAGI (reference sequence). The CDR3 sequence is CASRGIAGAAKNIQYF. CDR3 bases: TGTGCCAGCAGGGGCATCGCAGGGGCTGCCAAAAACATTCAGTACTTC.

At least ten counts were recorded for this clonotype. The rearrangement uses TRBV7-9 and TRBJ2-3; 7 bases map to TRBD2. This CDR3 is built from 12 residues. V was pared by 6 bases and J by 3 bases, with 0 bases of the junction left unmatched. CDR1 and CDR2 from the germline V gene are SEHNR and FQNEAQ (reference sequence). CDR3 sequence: CASRGGTDTQYF. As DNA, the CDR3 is TGTGCCAGCAGGGGGGGGACAGATACGCAGTATTTT.

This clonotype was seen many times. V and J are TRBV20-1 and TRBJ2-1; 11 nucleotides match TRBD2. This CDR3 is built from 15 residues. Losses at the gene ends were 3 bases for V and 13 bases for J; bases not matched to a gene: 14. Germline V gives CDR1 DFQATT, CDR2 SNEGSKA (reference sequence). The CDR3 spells CSASSGTSGPAVQFF. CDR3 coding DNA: TGCAGTGCTAGTTCCGGGACTAGCGGTCCGGCTGTACAGTTCTTC.

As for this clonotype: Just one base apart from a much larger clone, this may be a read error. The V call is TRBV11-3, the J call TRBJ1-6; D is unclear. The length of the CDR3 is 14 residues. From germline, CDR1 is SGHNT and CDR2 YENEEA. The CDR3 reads CASSLWADNPPLHF. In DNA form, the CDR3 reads TGTGCCAGCAGCTTATGGGCCGATAATCCACCCCTCCACTTT.

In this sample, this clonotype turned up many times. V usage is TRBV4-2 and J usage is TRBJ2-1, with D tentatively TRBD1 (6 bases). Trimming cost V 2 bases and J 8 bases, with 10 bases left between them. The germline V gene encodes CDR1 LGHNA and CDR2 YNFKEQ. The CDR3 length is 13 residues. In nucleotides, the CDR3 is TGTGCCAGCAGCCAAAACAGGGCCCATGAGCAGTTCTTC. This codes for CASSQNRAHEQFF.

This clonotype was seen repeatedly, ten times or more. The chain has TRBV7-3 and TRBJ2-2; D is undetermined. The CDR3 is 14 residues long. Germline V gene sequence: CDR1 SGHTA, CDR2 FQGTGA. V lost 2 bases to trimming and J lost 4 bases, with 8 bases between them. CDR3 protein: CASSLALGTGELFF. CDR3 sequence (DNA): TGTGCCAGCAGCTTAGCCTTAGGCACCGGGGAGCTGTTTTTT. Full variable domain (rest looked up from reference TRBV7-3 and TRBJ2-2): GAGVSQTPSNKVTEKGKYVELRCDPISGHTALYWYRQSLGQGPEFLIYFQGTGAADDSGLPNDRFFAVRPEGSVSTLKIQRTERGDSAVYLCASSLALGTGELFFGEGSRLTVL.